This passage covers 24 T cell receptor beta chains from one sample sequenced in a study of cytomegalovirus exposure and HLA in healthy donors. Amplification used 60 Vbeta primers and 13 Jbeta primers. Clones were read by immunoSEQ multiplex PCR, and TCRdb kept only the in-frame ones, dropping some. This table holds 150,000 to 200,000 clones, more than 65% found once. The sequencing input was PBMCs. The source is a woman aged 25 to 39 in good health and CMV-seropositive.

Regarding this clone: One end of the junction is discordant with germline, which a read error may explain. The chain has TRBV7-7 and TRBJ2-7; 10 bases align to TRBD1. Germline-derived CDR1 and CDR2 are SSHAT and FNYEAQ (reference sequence). The CDR3 has 16 residues. The CDR3: CASSRYPGQGRGEQYF. CDR3 nucleotides: TGTGCTAGCAGCCGTTATCCGGGACAGGGGCGCGGGGAGCAGTACTTC.

The chain is built from TRBV29-1 and TRBJ2-4; D is possibly TRBD1 (5 bases). V lost 4 bases, J lost 0 bases, and 19 bases lay in between. The CDR3 extends over 17 amino acids. From germline, CDR1 is SQVTM and CDR2 ANQGSEA. The CDR3 coding sequence is TGCAGCGTTGCTCGGCAGGGTGGCTCGATAGCCAAAAACATTCAGTACTTC. Translated, it gives CSVARQGGSIAKNIQYF.

The V and J genes are TRBV5-1 and TRBJ1-1, with D uncertain. The V end lost 1 base, the J end lost 0 bases, and 10 bases lay between the germline ends. CDR1 and CDR2 from the germline V gene are SGHRS and YFSETQ. The CDR3 is 15 amino acids. The CDR3 DNA is TGCGCCAGCAGCTTGAACGTGCGGATGAACACTGAAGCTTTCTTT. This codes for CASSLNVRMNTEAFF.

The CDR3 is CASSRGLATDTQYF. CDR3 nucleotide sequence: TGTGCCAGCAGCCGGGGACTAGCGACAGATACGCAGTATTTT. The rearrangement uses TRBV6-5 and TRBJ2-3; 10 bases fit TRBD2. Looked up from germline, CDR1 is MNHEY and CDR2 is SVGAGI. CDR3 length equals 14 residues. V was pared by 6 bases and J by 3 bases, with 3 bases of the junction left unmatched.

This chain links TRBV27 with TRBJ2-3; D ambiguous. V lost 3 bases, J lost 6 bases, and 16 bases lay in between. The CDR3 runs to 15 residues. The germline gives CDR1 MNHEY, CDR2 SMNVEV (reference sequence). CDR3 loop: CASSFVFGLTDTQYF. DNA for the CDR3: TGTGCCAGCAGTTTTGTCTTCGGTCTTACGGATACGCAGTATTTT.

The chain links TRBV5-1 to TRBJ2-7; unclear D gene. The length of the CDR3 is 13 residues. Germline V CDR1 and CDR2: SGHRS, YFSETQ. V lost 5 bases and J lost 1, with 10 bases in between. CDR3 amino acids: CASRNPGSYEQYF. DNA for the CDR3: TGCGCCAGCAGGAACCCCGGGTCCTACGAGCAGTACTTC. Full variable domain (remainder filled in from reference TRBV5-1 and TRBJ2-7): KAGVTQTPRYLIKTRGQQVTLSCSPISGHRSVSWYQQTPGQGLQFLFEYFSETQRNKGNFPGRFSGRQFSNSRSEMNVSTLELGDSALYLCASRNPGSYEQYFGPGTRLTVT.

V usage is TRBV28 and J usage is TRBJ1-2, with a tentative D call TRBD1 (6 bases). V was cut by 6 bases and J by 5 bases, with 13 bases left in between. Germline V gene sequence: CDR1 MDHEN, CDR2 SYDVKM. This CDR3 is 13 amino acids long. CDR3 region: CASSPGGLYGYTF. CDR3 sequence (DNA): TGTGCCAGCAGCCCCGGGGGGCTTTATGGCTACACCTTC.

This clone appeared a single time. The V call is TRBV7-6, the J call TRBJ2-7, with 10 bases matching TRBD2. Germline V CDR1 and CDR2: SGHVS, FNYEAQ. The V segment lost 2 bases and the J segment 0 bases; nucleotides outside the gene matches: 10. CDR3 size: 18 residues. CDR3 residues: CASSLSAGGLGSSYEQYF. The CDR3 DNA reads TGTGCCAGCAGCTTATCAGCGGGAGGGCTCGGGAGCTCCTACGAGCAGTACTTC.

The chain joins TRBV29-1 to TRBJ1-1, with TRBD1 identical over 8 bases. CDR3 length: 13 amino acids. Germline V gene lookup returns CDR1 SQVTM and CDR2 ANQGSEA. The V segment lost 4 bases and the J segment 5 bases; nucleotides outside the gene matches: 6. The CDR3 is CSVARGQGTEAFF. The CDR3 DNA reads as TGCAGCGTTGCCAGGGGGCAAGGGACTGAAGCTTTCTTT.

The chain recombines TRBV10-1 with TRBJ1-1, with 7 bases that match TRBD1. V lost 5 bases, J lost 6 bases, and 6 bases stayed unmatched. CDR3 length: 13 amino acids. Germline CDR1 WNHNN, CDR2 SYGVQD (reference sequence). The CDR3 spells CASSTGEQAEAFF. In DNA, the CDR3 is TGCGCCAGCAGTACAGGGGAGCAGGCTGAAGCTTTCTTT.

The chain recombines TRBV6-5 with TRBJ2-7; 9 nucleotides agree with TRBD1. The CDR3 contains 15 residues. J was trimmed by 5 bases and V by 4 bases; bases with no gene match: 9. Germline V gene lookup returns CDR1 MNHEY and CDR2 SVGAGI. The CDR3 DNA follows: TGTGCCAGCAGTTCCCGGGACAGGGAACGGGACGAGCAGTACTTC. This translates into CASSSRDRERDEQYF.

The genes are TRBV15 and TRBJ2-7; weak D call: TRBD2 (6 bases). The CDR3 sequence is 16 residues long. Germline V gene lookup returns CDR1 LNHNV and CDR2 YYDKDF (reference sequence). The V and J ends lost 0 bases and 2 bases respectively, with 14 bases between them. This chain's CDR3 is CATSRDERLGPYEQYF. The CDR3 DNA sequence: TGTGCCACCAGCAGAGATGAGCGACTAGGGCCCTACGAGCAGTACTTC. The entire variable domain, with the rest obtained from reference TRBV15 and TRBJ2-7, is as follows: DAMVIQNPRYQVTQFGKPVTLSCSQTLNHNVMYWYQQKSSQAPKLLFHYYDKDFNNEADTPDNFQSRRPNTSFCFLDIRSPGLGDTAMYLCATSRDERLGPYEQYFGPGTRLTVT.

V usage is TRBV27 and J usage is TRBJ1-4; D is perhaps TRBD1 (6 bases). The CDR3 contains 16 residues. Trimming cost V 5 bases and J 2 bases, with 15 bases left between them. Germline CDR1 and CDR2: MNHEY and SMNVEV (reference sequence). The CDR3 here is CASSPRGARTNEKLFF. The CDR3 DNA is TGTGCCAGCAGTCCCCGGGGGGCGAGGACTAATGAAAAACTGTTTTTT.

CDR3 protein: CASSTTGSYGYTF. The CDR3 nucleotides are TGTGCCAGCAGCACCACAGGTTCCTATGGCTACACCTTC. The V call is TRBV7-9, the J call TRBJ1-2; D is perhaps TRBD1 (5 bases). The CDR3 covers 13 residues. Germline V CDR1 and CDR2: SEHNR, FQNEAQ (reference sequence). Between the trimmed V and J ends, which lost 5 bases and 4 bases, there was a span of 11 bases.

This clone was found once. Other DNA sequences from this sample encode an identical CDR3 as well. V gene TRBV27 combines with J gene TRBJ1-4; D unresolved. The CDR3 extends over 11 amino acids. CDR1 and CDR2 from the germline V gene are MNHEY and SMNVEV (reference sequence). Trimming took 2 bases from V and 10 from J, leaving 5 bases between them. The CDR3 spells CASSLAGKLFF. In DNA, the CDR3 is TGTGCCAGCAGTTTAGCCGGAAAACTGTTTTTT.

This rearrangement joins TRBV7-9 to TRBJ2-7, with 8 bases identical to TRBD2. V was pared by 3 bases and J by 5 bases, with 3 bases of the junction left unmatched. CDR1 is SEHNR and CDR2 is FQNEAQ in the germline V gene (reference sequence). This CDR3 contains 13 residues. CDR3 amino acids: CASSFSGANEQYF. DNA for the CDR3: TGTGCCAGCAGCTTTAGCGGGGCAAACGAGCAGTACTTC.

The rearrangement links TRBV7-9 to TRBJ2-1, with a weak D call TRBD2 (5 bases). V lost 1 base and J lost 4, with 20 bases in between. CDR1 SEHNR and CDR2 FQNEAQ come from the germline V gene (reference sequence). The CDR3 contains 18 residues. CDR3 protein: CASSLVSSAGALYNEQFF. For the CDR3, the DNA is TGTGCCAGCAGCTTAGTCTCGTCGGCGGGCGCGCTTTACAATGAGCAGTTCTTC. Based on the CDR3 plus reference TRBV7-9 and TRBJ2-1, the full variable domain is DTGVSQNPRHKITKRGQNVTFRCDPISEHNRLYWYRQTLGQGPEFLTYFQNEAQLEKSRLLSDRFSAERPKGSFSTLEIQRTEQGDSAMYLCASSLVSSAGALYNEQFFGPGTRLTVL.

The chain couples TRBV2 to TRBJ2-5; no firm D call. Judging by the DNA end, TRBJ2-7 fits better; the J call may be wrong. CDR1 SNHLY and CDR2 FYNNEI come from the germline V gene. CDR3 size: 15 residues. CDR3 protein: CASSGVFDTLYEQYF. Written as DNA, the CDR3 is TGTGCCAGCAGTGGGGTTTTTGACACTCTGTACGAGCAGTACTTC.

CDR3 in amino acids: CASSHRTGVVGTGELFF. The CDR3, as DNA: TGTGCCAGCAGCCACCGGACAGGGGTAGTAGGGACCGGGGAGCTGTTTTTT. The V and J genes are TRBV14 and TRBJ2-2; 9 bases match TRBD1. The CDR3 has 17 residues. Per the germline V gene, CDR1 is SGHDN and CDR2 is FVKESK. Trimming cost V 3 bases and J 5 bases; bases outside gene matches: 10.

A single count supports this clone. This chain uses TRBV5-1 with TRBJ2-2, with 7 positions matching TRBD1. Germline V gene lookup returns CDR1 SGHRS and CDR2 YFSETQ. The length of the CDR3 is 14 residues. Losses at the gene ends were 6 bases for V and 4 bases for J; bases not matched to a gene: 6. The CDR3 DNA sequence: TGCGCCAGCAACAGGGGTTCGGGCACCGGGGAGCTGTTTTTT. Translation: CASNRGSGTGELFF. Looking up the rest from reference TRBV5-1 and TRBJ2-2 gives the full variable domain: KAGVTQTPRYLIKTRGQQVTLSCSPISGHRSVSWYQQTPGQGLQFLFEYFSETQRNKGNFPGRFSGRQFSNSRSEMNVSTLELGDSALYLCASNRGSGTGELFFGEGSRLTVL.

This chain uses TRBV11-2 with TRBJ2-1; 9 bases fit TRBD1. This CDR3 has 17 residues. Germline values: CDR1 SGHAT, CDR2 FQNNGV. J gave up 3 bases and V 5 bases, and 11 bases lay outside the gene matches. Written as DNA, the CDR3 is TGTGCCAGCAGCCTCCGGACAGGGGTAAGTTTCTACAATGAGCAGTTCTTC. It is translated as CASSLRTGVSFYNEQFF.

About this clone itself: One junction end disagrees with the germline gene, perhaps due to a read error. DNA for the CDR3: TGTGCCAGCAGCTTGCTTCGGGAGGAGTTT. It is translated as CASSLLREEF. V is TRBV7-9 and J is TRBJ1-1, with D hard to call. The CDR3 extends over 10 amino acids. The germline gives CDR1 SEHNR, CDR2 FQNEAQ (reference sequence). Full variable domain (outside the CDR3, taken from reference TRBV7-9 and TRBJ1-1): DTGVSQNPRHKITKRGQNVTFRCDPISEHNRLYWYRQTLGQGPEFLTYFQNEAQLEKSRLLSDRFSAERPKGSFSTLEIQRTEQGDSAMYLCASSLLREEFGQGTRLTVV.

J is TRBJ1-1 and V is TRBV29-1; D is unresolved. Germline lookup yields CDR1 SQVTM and CDR2 ANQGSEA. The CDR3 length is 13 residues. V lost 7 bases, J lost 3 bases, and 15 bases lay in between. CDR3 protein: CSANKQEDTEAFF. DNA of the CDR3: TGCAGCGCAAACAAACAAGAGGACACTGAAGCTTTCTTT.

This chain connects TRBV19 to TRBJ2-7; D is perhaps TRBD1 (6 bases). Germline values: CDR1 LNHDA, CDR2 SQIVND (reference sequence). V was cut by 10 bases and J by 3 bases, with 19 bases left in between. The length of the CDR3 is 14 residues. CDR3 loop: CATMIGAGDYEQYF. As DNA, the CDR3 is TGTGCCACAATGATTGGGGCAGGGGACTACGAGCAGTACTTC.